One and the same sample provided the 29 T cell receptor beta chains below, sequenced in a study of cytomegalovirus exposure and HLA in healthy donors. With 60 Vbeta and 13 Jbeta primers, the PCR was carried out. Sequencing used immunoSEQ multiplex PCR; TCRdb keeps in-frame clones, though not all of them. The sample has roughly 92,000 clones; 7.5% to 8.5% are singletons. Specimen: PBMCs. Every receptor here comes from a man aged 45 to 65 in good health and CMV-seronegative.

J is TRBJ1-4 and V is TRBV7-8, with D tentatively TRBD1 (5 bases). Trimming removed 2 bases at V and 8 bases at J, with 12 bases between. The CDR3 consists of 14 residues. The germline gives CDR1 SGHVS, CDR2 FQNEAQ. The DNA of the CDR3 is TGTGCCAGCAGCTTATCAGGGAATCGGGAAAAACTGTTTTTT. This sequence encodes CASSLSGNREKLFF.

The rearrangement uses TRBV7-2 and TRBJ2-2, with TRBD2 matching 9 bases. Germline values: CDR1 SGHTA, CDR2 FQGNSA. CDR3 size: 19 residues. V lost 1 base to trimming and J lost 4 bases; unmatched junction nucleotides: 13. CDR3 in DNA: TGTGCCAGCAGCTTAGTCGCTAGCGGGATGGGGAGGGTCACCGGGGAGCTGTTTTTT. Translated: CASSLVASGMGRVTGELFF.

V and J are TRBV11-2 and TRBJ2-1; 7 positions match TRBD2. From germline, CDR1 is SGHAT and CDR2 FQNNGV. The CDR3 totals 13 residues. V lost 5 bases and J lost 13; bases outside the gene matches: 11. The CDR3 here is CASSQRLRESQFF. CDR3 in DNA: TGTGCCAGCAGCCAACGGCTGCGGGAGTCCCAGTTCTTC.

This clone was detected only a few times. The J gene is TRBJ2-7, the V gene TRBV7-9; TRBD2 might be the D (6 bases). CDR1 and CDR2 (germline): SEHNR, FQNEAQ (reference sequence). This CDR3 has 13 amino acids. V lost 5 bases to trimming and J lost 3 bases, with 11 bases between them. CDR3 residues: CASSVTGGYEQYF. The DNA for the CDR3 is TGTGCCAGCAGCGTAACCGGGGGCTACGAGCAGTACTTC.

This clone was counted a few times. The CDR3 bases are TGTGCCAGCAGACAGGGTCTGAACACTGAAGCTTTCTTT. Protein product: CASRQGLNTEAFF. The rearrangement joins TRBV28 to TRBJ1-1, with a weak D call TRBD1 (6 bases). Between the trimmed V and J ends, which lost 6 bases and 0 bases, there was a span of 8 bases. The CDR3 loop spans 13 amino acids. Germline assignment: CDR1 MDHEN and CDR2 SYDVKM.

This clone has more than one count but fewer than ten. This sequence joins TRBV2 and TRBJ2-5; D might be TRBD1 (5 bases). Trimming shortened V by 5 bases and J by 2 bases, and 6 bases separated the two germline ends. The CDR3 length is 12 residues. The germline gives CDR1 SNHLY, CDR2 FYNNEI. CDR3 amino acids: CASSRQQETQYF. CDR3 sequence (DNA): TGTGCCAGCAGTCGACAGCAAGAGACCCAGTACTTC.

J is TRBJ2-1 and V is TRBV7-2; D might be TRBD1 (5 bases). CDR1 and CDR2 (germline): SGHTA, FQGNSA. V was cut by 0 bases and J by 2 bases, with 5 bases left in between. This CDR3 has 14 residues. The CDR3 bases are TGTGCCAGCAGCTTAGCGGGGCCCTACAATGAGCAGTTCTTC. As protein: CASSLAGPYNEQFF.

This clone was observed a handful of times. The chain recombines TRBV5-6 with TRBJ2-2; 8 nucleotides agree with TRBD2. This CDR3 has 16 amino acids. With 5 bases clipped from V and 5 bases from J, the junction kept 11 bases outside the gene matches. Germline V gives CDR1 SGHDT, CDR2 YYEEEE. The CDR3 DNA reads TGTGCCAGCAGACCGGCCGGGGGGGCCGGGACCGGGGAGCTGTTTTTT. It specifies CASRPAGGAGTGELFF. Complete variable domain (other parts from reference TRBV5-6 and TRBJ2-2): DAGVTQSPTHLIKTRGQQVTLRCSPKSGHDTVSWYQQALGQGPQFIFQYYEEEERQRGNFPDRFSGHQFPNYSSELNVNALLLGDSALYLCASRPAGGAGTGELFFGEGSRLTVL.

In its sample, this clone was seen a few times. This chain joins TRBV19 and TRBJ2-7, with D possibly matching TRBD1 (6 bases). Germline-derived CDR1 and CDR2 are LNHDA and SQIVND (reference sequence). CDR3 length: 13 residues. V was clipped by 9 bases and J by 4 bases, with 16 bases between them. The CDR3 reads CASARGLPYEQYF. As DNA, the CDR3 is TGTGCCAGCGCCAGGGGCCTCCCTTACGAGCAGTACTTC.

This rearrangement joins TRBV5-1 to TRBJ1-1; tentative D call: TRBD1 (5 bases). Trimming stripped 3 bases from V and 11 bases from J, with 20 bases between. CDR3 length equals 14 residues. Germline assignment: CDR1 SGHRS and CDR2 YFSETQ. CDR3 protein: CASSSQTETAMAFF. In DNA form, the CDR3 reads TGCGCCAGCAGCTCTCAGACAGAAACTGCTATGGCTTTCTTT.

In DNA, the CDR3 is TGTGCCAGCAGTTACCACCCGGGGGCTGGAAACACCATATATTTT. It translates to CASSYHPGAGNTIYF. The chain recombines TRBV6-5 with TRBJ1-3; a weak D match, TRBD1 (5 bases). CDR1 is MNHEY and CDR2 is SVGAGI in the germline V gene. This CDR3 is built from 15 residues. V was pared by 2 bases and J by 2 bases, with 10 bases between.

The genes are TRBV5-6 and TRBJ2-7; D possibly corresponds to TRBD2 (6 bases). The germline V gene has CDR1 SGHDT and CDR2 YYEEEE. The CDR3 sequence is 15 residues long. With 2 bases removed from V and 6 bases from J, the gap between germline ends came to 18 bases. Here the CDR3 reads CASSFPGLQMGEQYF. The DNA of the CDR3 is TGTGCCAGCAGCTTCCCGGGACTGCAAATGGGCGAGCAGTACTTC.

Comment on this clone: Additional DNA sequences in this sample encode the identical CDR3. V gene TRBV29-1 combines with J gene TRBJ1-4; perhaps TRBD1 as D (5 bases). The CDR3 sequence is 14 residues long. Between the trimmed V and J ends, which lost 7 bases and 8 bases, there was a span of 20 bases. Germline V gives CDR1 SQVTM, CDR2 ANQGSEA. The CDR3, as DNA: TGCAGCGCTGCGTTGGGGGGGTTACGCGAAAAACTGTTTTTT. Translation gives CSAALGGLREKLFF.

This clone has a handful of counts. The chain carries TRBV4-3 and TRBJ2-1; 8 positions match TRBD2. Per germline, CDR1 LGHNA and CDR2 YSLEER. V shed 0 bases, J shed 7 bases, and the junction held 8 bases outside the gene matches. The CDR3 runs 16 residues. The CDR3 reads CASSQDWASGWNEQFF. The DNA of the CDR3 is TGCGCCAGCAGCCAAGATTGGGCTAGCGGGTGGAATGAGCAGTTCTTC.

This clone was seen only a few times. V is TRBV4-2 and J is TRBJ1-5; D is ambiguous. This CDR3 spans 15 amino acids. V lost 0 bases to trimming and J lost 1 base, with 7 bases between them. Looked up from germline, CDR1 is LGHNA and CDR2 is YNFKEQ. CDR3 sequence: CASSQDRSSNQPQHF. The CDR3 DNA sequence: TGTGCCAGCAGCCAAGACAGGTCCAGCAATCAGCCCCAGCATTTT.

The CDR3 is CASSLAPPGQGARANQPQHF. The DNA of the CDR3 is TGTGCCAGCAGCTTAGCCCCGCCGGGACAGGGGGCAAGGGCCAATCAGCCCCAGCATTTT. The gene calls are TRBV7-6 and TRBJ1-5; TRBD1 matches at 12 bases. This CDR3 has 20 residues. Germline lookup yields CDR1 SGHVS and CDR2 FNYEAQ. The trim removed 0 bases at V and 3 bases at J, leaving 12 bases unmatched.

This clone was observed a few times. This chain connects TRBV30 to TRBJ1-5; D unclear. The CDR3 loop spans 15 amino acids. V lost 0 bases to trimming and J lost 5 bases, with 14 bases between them. Germline lookup yields CDR1 GTSNPN and CDR2 SVGIG (reference sequence). This CDR3 is CAWSVQFGRHQPQHF. CDR3 nucleotides: TGTGCCTGGAGTGTACAATTCGGGAGACATCAGCCCCAGCATTTT.

V usage is TRBV6-5 and J usage is TRBJ2-1; D perhaps matches TRBD2 (5 bases). CDR3 length: 13 residues. Germline CDR1 and CDR2: MNHEY and SVGAGI. V lost 6 bases to trimming and J lost 10 bases, with 16 bases between them. The CDR3 region has the DNA TGTGCCAGCAGGGACCGGGATGTCGGGGAGCAGTTCTTC. Translating gives CASRDRDVGEQFF.

By sample fraction, this clone is medium-sized. The chain uses TRBV6-6 and TRBJ2-7; D is ambiguous. The CDR3 spans 12 residues. Looked up from germline, CDR1 is MNHNY and CDR2 is SVGAGI (reference sequence). V lost 2 bases and J lost 6, with 8 bases in between. CDR3 coding DNA: TGTGCCAGCAGTTACGTGAGTGGCGAGCAGTACTTC. It translates to CASSYVSGEQYF.

The chain recombines TRBV20-1 with TRBJ2-7, with TRBD1 as a possible D gene (5 bases). Trimming cost V 4 bases and J 4 bases, with 8 bases left between them. CDR3 size: 11 residues. Germline V CDR1 and CDR2: DFQATT, SNEGSKA (reference sequence). The DNA of the CDR3 is TGCAGTGCTATCTCAGGGTACGAGCAGTACTTC. Translation gives CSAISGYEQYF.

J is TRBJ2-7 and V is TRBV7-6; tentative D call: TRBD2 (6 bases). With 5 bases removed from V and 7 bases from J, the gap between germline ends came to 15 bases. Germline CDR1 is SGHVS and CDR2 is FNYEAQ. The CDR3 covers 13 residues. The CDR3 spells CASSPPGVGEQYF. CDR3 DNA sequence: TGTGCCAGCAGCCCGCCGGGAGTGGGGGAGCAGTACTTC.

The J gene is TRBJ2-5, the V gene TRBV5-6, with D perhaps TRBD2 (6 bases). The J call is doubtful: the DNA matches TRBJ2-7 better. The germline V gene encodes CDR1 SGHDT and CDR2 YYEEEE. CDR3 size: 14 residues. The DNA of the CDR3 is TGTGCCAGCAGCTTGGGGGTAGCGGCCTACGAGCAGTACTTC. It codes for CASSLGVAAYEQYF.

This clone has a handful of counts. The chain has TRBV4-2 and TRBJ2-3; D possibly corresponds to TRBD2 (5 bases). V shed 0 bases and J shed 11 bases, with 12 bases lying between them. Germline V lookup: CDR1 LGHNA, CDR2 YNFKEQ. The CDR3 has 13 residues. CDR3 sequence (DNA): TGTGCCAGCAGCCAAGATCCCGGGGATGGGCAGTATTTT. Protein product: CASSQDPGDGQYF.

In this sample, this clone turned up a few times. Other DNA sequences in the sample encode the same CDR3. The gene calls are TRBV6-5 and TRBJ1-2; 9 nucleotides line up with TRBD1. CDR3 size: 13 residues. The V gene end was trimmed by 6 bases and the J gene end by 3 bases; junction bases not matched to a gene: 2. Looked up from germline, CDR1 is MNHEY and CDR2 is SVGAGI. The CDR3 DNA sequence: TGTGCCAGCAGACGACAGGGGGACTATGGCTACACCTTC. This gives the protein CASRRQGDYGYTF.

The chain links TRBV30 to TRBJ1-5; 8 nucleotides agree with TRBD1. The CDR3 runs to 15 residues. V dropped 1 base and J dropped 6; count of bases not matched to a gene: 8. Germline V gives CDR1 GTSNPN, CDR2 SVGIG (reference sequence). This chain's CDR3 is CAWSETATGGQPQHF. In DNA form, the CDR3 reads TGTGCCTGGAGTGAGACAGCCACAGGGGGTCAGCCCCAGCATTTT.

Only a few counts were recorded for this clone. This rearrangement joins TRBV28 to TRBJ1-6; D is perhaps TRBD1 (6 bases). Per germline, CDR1 MDHEN and CDR2 SYDVKM. V was pared by 4 bases and J by 7 bases, with 14 bases between. CDR3 size: 15 residues. This CDR3 is CASSSQGGENSPLHF. The CDR3 DNA follows: TGTGCCAGCAGTTCCCAAGGGGGGGAGAATTCACCCCTCCACTTT.

The table lists this clone with a few counts. This chain uses TRBV7-2 with TRBJ2-1; 10 nucleotides align to TRBD2. The junction had 6 bases not matched to a gene; V was cut back by 5 bases and J by 2 bases. Germline CDR1 is SGHTA and CDR2 is FQGNSA. The CDR3 consists of 16 residues. The CDR3 loop reads CASSQLAGGTYNEQFF. The CDR3 region has the DNA TGTGCCAGCAGCCAATTAGCGGGGGGTACCTACAATGAGCAGTTCTTC.

This chain uses TRBV6-5 with TRBJ1-4; the match to TRBD1 covers 7 bases. This CDR3 contains 14 residues. V lost 1 base and J lost 6; bases outside the gene matches: 2. Germline lookup yields CDR1 MNHEY and CDR2 SVGAGI. CDR3 amino acids: CASSYLGGDEKLFF. The CDR3 DNA is TGTGCCAGCAGTTACTTAGGGGGCGATGAAAAACTGTTTTTT.

This chain's CDR3 is CASSPIPGPSNEQFF. The CDR3 coding sequence is TGTGCCAGCTCTCCAATACCCGGTCCGAGTAATGAGCAGTTCTTC. The chain recombines TRBV18 with TRBJ2-1; D is ambiguous. CDR3 length: 15 amino acids. Germline V lookup: CDR1 KGHSH, CDR2 LQKENI. Trimming shortened V by 6 bases and J by 7 bases, and 19 bases separated the two germline ends.